A single sample is the source of the 11 T cell receptor beta chains below, sequenced in a study of blood T cells in healthy people across ages. With a J-beta primer mix and a sample-barcoded 5' primer, a second PCR ran about 6 to 11 cycles. TCRdb re-called the 5' RACE reads with MiXCR, one entry per CDR3 protein. The sample lists about 580,000 distinct CDR3 sequences, roughly 43% occurring once. Sequenced material: blood. Source of these receptors: an elderly man in good health.

This chain links TRBV6-2 or TRBV6-3 with TRBJ2-1; D is ambiguous. V was shortened by 0 bases and J by 6 bases, with 9 bases between the two germline ends. Germline values: CDR1 MNHEY, CDR2 SVGEGT. The CDR3 spans 14 residues. The CDR3 sequence: CASSYSLMSNEQFF. The CDR3 DNA reads TGTGCCAGCAGTTACTCGCTTATGTCCAATGAGCAGTTCTTC.

CDR3 sequence reads: CASSYRGSTMFFSGANVLTF. The CDR3 region has the DNA TGTGCCAGCAGCTATAGGGGCAGCACCATGTTCTTCTCTGGGGCCAACGTCCTGACTTTC. This chain links TRBV14 with TRBJ2-6; possibly TRBD1 for D (5 bases). The CDR3 extends over 20 amino acids. Germline values: CDR1 SGHDN, CDR2 FVKESK. Trimming shortened V by 5 bases and J by 0 bases, and 23 bases separated the two germline ends.

The chain is built from TRBV11-3 and TRBJ1-4; D is unresolved. CDR1 is SGHNT and CDR2 is YENEEA in the germline V gene. The V gene lost 1 base and the J gene lost 2 bases, with 20 bases spanning the gap. CDR3 length equals 19 residues. The CDR3 nucleotides read TGTGCCAGCAGCTTAGTTCCGCCCACTCCTTGGACTACTAATGAAAAACTGTTTTTT. Translating gives CASSLVPPTPWTTNEKLFF.

This clonotype appeared a single time. A much larger clonotype is one base distant, so this may be a read error. The rearrangement uses TRBV29-1 and TRBJ2-3; TRBD2 might be the D (6 bases). Trimming pared 7 bases from V and 8 bases from J, leaving 22 bases between. The CDR3 contains 14 residues. Germline V gives CDR1 SQVTM, CDR2 ANQGSEA. CDR3 nucleotides: TGCAGCGGCACGTCCGGGACTCGACGAGGTACGCAGTATTTT. It yields the protein CSGTSGTRRGTQYF.

This chain joins TRBV7-2 and TRBJ2-3, with 7 bases identical to TRBD2. Germline V lookup: CDR1 SGHTA, CDR2 FQGNSA. This CDR3 has 14 residues. V lost 8 bases and J lost 2; bases outside the gene matches: 7. The CDR3 DNA is TGTGCCAGCCGGGAGGACCGCATCACAGATACGCAGTATTTT. This gives the protein CASREDRITDTQYF.

In its sample, this clonotype was seen a few times. This chain connects TRBV6-6 to TRBJ1-2; TRBD1 matches 8 bases. Germline V gene lookup returns CDR1 MNHNY and CDR2 SVGAGI (reference sequence). The ends lost 0 bases at V and 8 bases at J; junction bases unmatched: 5. The CDR3 has 14 residues. This CDR3 is CASSYSQGASGYTF. CDR3 DNA: TGTGCCAGCAGTTACTCTCAGGGGGCGAGCGGCTACACCTTC.

This clonotype was counted between two and nine times. A read error is possible here, since a much larger clone lies one base away. The chain joins TRBV6-5 to TRBJ2-5, with D perhaps matching TRBD2 (6 bases). This CDR3 comprises 15 residues. Germline CDR1 MNHEY, CDR2 SVGAGI. Trimming removed 4 bases at V and 4 bases at J, with 16 bases between. The CDR3: CASSWSAGLLETQYF. CDR3 bases: TGTGCCAGCAGTTGGAGCGCGGGACTGCTAGAGACCCAGTACTTC.

The chain employs TRBV3-1 and TRBJ1-5; 9 nucleotides agree with TRBD1. This CDR3 contains 20 residues. Germline assignment: CDR1 LGHDT and CDR2 YNNKEL (reference sequence). V was pared by 0 bases and J by 3 bases, with 15 bases of the junction left unmatched. The CDR3 protein is CASSQDMSRGGQGFNQPQHF. DNA for the CDR3: TGTGCCAGCAGCCAAGATATGAGTCGGGGCGGACAGGGGTTCAATCAGCCCCAGCATTTT.

As to this clonotype: This clone may be a read error of a much larger clone one base away. The chain has TRBV5-5 and TRBJ2-5; 10 bases fit TRBD1. With V trimmed by 4 bases and J by 11 bases, 11 bases remained unmatched. CDR1 SGHKS and CDR2 YYEKEE come from the germline V gene (reference sequence). There are 14 residues in the CDR3. CDR3 sequence: CASSLWTGGGEQYF. DNA of the CDR3: TGTGCCAGCAGCCTGTGGACAGGGGGGGGTGAGCAGTACTTC. Complete variable domain (other parts from reference TRBV5-5 and TRBJ2-5): DAGVTQSPTHLIKTRGQQVTLRCSPISGHKSVSWYQQVLGQGPQFIFQYYEKEERGRGNFPDRFSARQFPNYSSELNVNALLLGDSALYLCASSLWTGGGEQYFGPGTRLLVL.

The genes are TRBV7-9 and TRBJ2-5, with TRBD1 identical over 9 bases. Germline CDR1 SEHNR, CDR2 FQNEAQ (reference sequence). The junction had 8 bases not matched to a gene; V was cut back by 7 bases and J by 2 bases. The CDR3 loop spans 15 amino acids. CDR3 bases: TGTGCCAGCACCGCCCGGGACAGGGAACAAGAGACCCAGTACTTC. It encodes CASTARDREQETQYF.

This clonotype was counted a few times. The genes are TRBV10-3 and TRBJ2-5; the match to TRBD1 covers 12 bases. Losses at the gene ends were 6 bases for V and 5 bases for J; bases not matched to a gene: 7. The CDR3 runs 15 residues. The germline gives CDR1 ENHRY, CDR2 SYGVKD. The chain's CDR3 is CAIRAGTGGDETQYF. The CDR3 coding sequence is TGTGCCATCAGAGCCGGGACAGGGGGCGATGAGACCCAGTACTTC.